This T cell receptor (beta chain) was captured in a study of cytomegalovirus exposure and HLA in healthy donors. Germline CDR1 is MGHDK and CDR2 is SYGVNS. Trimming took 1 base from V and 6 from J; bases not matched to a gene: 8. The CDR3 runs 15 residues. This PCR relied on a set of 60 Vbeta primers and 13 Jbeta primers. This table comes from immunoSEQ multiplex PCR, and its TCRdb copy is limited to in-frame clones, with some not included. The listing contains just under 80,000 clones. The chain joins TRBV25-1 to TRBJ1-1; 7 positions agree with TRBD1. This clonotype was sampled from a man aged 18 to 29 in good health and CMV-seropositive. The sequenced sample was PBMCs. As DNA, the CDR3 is TGTGCCAGCAGTGAATTGGGTGAACAGGGGTCTGAAGCTTTCTTT. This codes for CASSELGEQGSEAFF. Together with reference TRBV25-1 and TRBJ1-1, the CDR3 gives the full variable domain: EADIYQTPRYLVIGTGKKITLECSQTMGHDKMYWYQQDPGMELHLIHYSYGVNSTEKGDLSSESTVSRIRTEHFPLTLESARPSHTSQYLCASSELGEQGSEAFFGQGTRLTVV.